These 22 T cell receptor beta chains originate from one sample sequenced in a study of cytomegalovirus exposure and HLA in healthy donors. PCR used 60 Vbeta primers and 13 Jbeta primers. This table comes from immunoSEQ multiplex PCR, and its TCRdb copy is limited to in-frame clones, with some not included. Among tens of thousands of clones listed, roughly 80% were seen once. Material: PBMCs. Every receptor here comes from a woman under 40 in good health and CMV-seronegative.

The gene calls are TRBV9 and TRBJ2-7; 9 nucleotides agree with TRBD2. This CDR3 has 15 residues. The junction had 6 bases not matched to a gene; V was cut back by 2 bases and J by 3 bases. Germline CDR1 SGDLS, CDR2 YYNGEE. Written as DNA, the CDR3 is TGTGCCAGCAGCGTCGAAATAGCGGGGGTCTACGAGCAGTACTTC. Translated: CASSVEIAGVYEQYF.

The chain is built from TRBV5-1 and TRBJ1-3; D is ambiguous. CDR1 is SGHRS, CDR2 YFSETQ, per germline. V was shortened by 5 bases and J by 0 bases, with 12 bases between the two germline ends. The CDR3 loop spans 15 amino acids. CDR3 DNA sequence: TGCGCCAGCAGACCATCCGTGAGCTCTGGAAACACCATATATTTT. Its protein product is CASRPSVSSGNTIYF.

With regard to this clone: Compared with germline, one end of the junction differs, possibly owing to a read error. The V call is TRBV7-9, the J call TRBJ2-1, with 13 bases lining up with TRBD2. Germline CDR1 and CDR2: SEHNR and FQNEAQ (reference sequence). The CDR3 is 19 amino acids. CDR3 loop: CSSSLVSTSGGLRFNEQFF. In DNA form, the CDR3 reads TGTTCCAGCAGCTTAGTATCGACTAGCGGGGGGTTGAGGTTCAATGAGCAGTTCTTC.

The chain joins TRBV19 to TRBJ1-5; 7 positions match TRBD1. Germline V gene data show CDR1 as LNHDA and CDR2 as SQIVND (reference sequence). This CDR3 comprises 16 residues. V dropped 8 bases and J dropped 4; count of bases not matched to a gene: 14. Written as DNA, the CDR3 is TGTGCCAGTTTCCCCACCGGGACAGCCTTAAATCAGCCCCAGCATTTT. Its translation is CASFPTGTALNQPQHF.

The CDR3 DNA reads as TGTGCCTGGATAACACCTCAGAGGGAACTCAGCTCCTACGAGCAGTACTTC. It translates to CAWITPQRELSSYEQYF. The chain links TRBV30 to TRBJ2-7, with D perhaps matching TRBD2 (5 bases). The V end lost 4 bases, the J end lost 0 bases, and 22 bases lay between the germline ends. Per the germline V gene, CDR1 is GTSNPN and CDR2 is SVGIG (reference sequence). The CDR3 is 17 amino acids.

The genes are TRBV19 and TRBJ2-1; tentative D call: TRBD2 (6 bases). Germline CDR1 LNHDA, CDR2 SQIVND (reference sequence). The CDR3 has 13 residues. Trimming stripped 5 bases from V and 4 bases from J, with 9 bases between. Here the CDR3 reads CASSLGLYNEQFF. DNA for the CDR3: TGTGCCAGTAGTTTGGGACTTTACAATGAGCAGTTCTTC.

This chain joins TRBV9 and TRBJ2-1; TRBD2 matches at 8 bases. Trimming at V came to 0 bases and at J to 8 bases, leaving 10 bases not matched to a gene. The CDR3 runs 16 residues. Germline V gene sequence: CDR1 SGDLS, CDR2 YYNGEE. This CDR3 is CASSVVAGPLGDEQFF. CDR3 nucleotides: TGTGCCAGCAGCGTAGTAGCGGGGCCCCTGGGCGATGAGCAGTTCTTC.

The chain couples TRBV6-1 to TRBJ2-6, with 7 bases matching TRBD1. CDR3 size: 15 residues. V trimming: 5 bases; J trimming: 4 bases; junction bases outside the gene matches: 5. Germline-derived CDR1 and CDR2 are MNHNS and SASEGT. In DNA form, the CDR3 reads TGTGCCAGCAGTCTTGGACAGGCCGGGGCCAACGTCCTGACTTTC. This gives the protein CASSLGQAGANVLTF.

Notes on this clone: The missing conserved phenylalanine or tryptophan at the end of this CDR3 makes a read error likely. This chain joins TRBV9 and TRBJ1-1; TRBD1 agrees at 7 bases. Germline loops: CDR1 SGDLS, CDR2 YYNGEE. After removal of 2 bases from V and 1 base from J, the junction contained 8 bases not matched to a gene. The CDR3 spans 16 residues. The CDR3 DNA follows: TGTGCCAGCAGCGTGGGCCTAAGGACAGGGAACACTGAAGCTTTCCTT. Protein: CASSVGLRTGNTEAFL.

The table lists this clone with a few counts. The chain links TRBV7-8 to TRBJ2-5; D unclear. This CDR3 has 14 amino acids. Trimming took off 1 base at V and 5 bases at J, with 11 bases between the two ends. Germline assignment: CDR1 SGHVS and CDR2 FQNEAQ. CDR3 coding DNA: TGTGCCAGCAGCTTAGAGTCTGCTACGGAGACCCAGTACTTC. It encodes CASSLESATETQYF.

The chain combines TRBV2 with TRBJ2-5, with TRBD2 matching over 8 bases. The CDR3 is 16 amino acids. Germline V lookup: CDR1 SNHLY, CDR2 FYNNEI. The junction had 6 bases not matched to a gene; V was cut back by 1 base and J by 2 bases. This CDR3 reads CASSEGPAGGQETQYF. The CDR3 region has the DNA TGTGCCAGCAGTGAAGGGCCGGCGGGGGGACAAGAGACCCAGTACTTC.

The CDR3 DNA is TGTGCCAGCAGCGGATCCGACAGGGGGTACGACGAGCAGTACTTC. As protein: CASSGSDRGYDEQYF. J is TRBJ2-7 and V is TRBV2, with 9 bases identical to TRBD1. Germline V gene sequence: CDR1 SNHLY, CDR2 FYNNEI. The CDR3 extends over 15 amino acids. The V gene end was trimmed by 6 bases and the J gene end by 5 bases; junction bases not matched to a gene: 11.

V usage is TRBV7-9 and J usage is TRBJ1-2; no firm D call. V was shortened by 7 bases and J by 0 bases, with 9 bases between the two germline ends. The CDR3 extends over 13 amino acids. Germline CDR1 and CDR2: SEHNR and FQNEAQ (reference sequence). In DNA form, the CDR3 reads TGTGCCAGCACCCCTAGCCCTAACTATGGCTACACCTTC. As protein: CASTPSPNYGYTF.

The rearrangement links TRBV27 to TRBJ2-2; the D is unclear. Deletions cut 1 base from V and 3 bases from J, with 18 bases between. The germline gives CDR1 MNHEY, CDR2 SMNVEV (reference sequence). This CDR3 comprises 18 residues. In DNA, the CDR3 is TGTGCCAGCAGTTTATTCTCGAGGTTCTCCAGTGACACCGGGGAGCTGTTTTTT. Encoded protein: CASSLFSRFSSDTGELFF.

This chain connects TRBV5-4 to TRBJ1-2; D remains unclear. CDR3 size: 14 residues. V was trimmed by 4 bases and J by 0 bases, leaving 10 bases between them. Germline CDR1 is SGHNT and CDR2 is YYREEE (reference sequence). The DNA of the CDR3 is TGTGCCAGCAGCCCGGGTTCTGCTAACTATGGCTACACCTTC. It specifies CASSPGSANYGYTF.

This chain joins TRBV19 and TRBJ1-5; 11 bases are a match to TRBD1. The germline CDR1 and CDR2 sequences are LNHDA and SQIVND (reference sequence). This CDR3 spans 12 amino acids. The ends lost 4 bases at V and 12 bases at J; junction bases unmatched: 2. The DNA of the CDR3 is TGTGCCAGTAGTACAGGGACAGGGGGCCAGCATTTT. It yields the protein CASSTGTGGQHF.

The rearrangement uses TRBV5-5 and TRBJ1-1; 7 bases map to TRBD1. From germline, CDR1 is SGHKS and CDR2 YYEKEE (reference sequence). J was trimmed by 1 base and V by 4 bases; bases with no gene match: 4. The CDR3 loop spans 14 amino acids. CDR3 in DNA: TGTGCCAGCAGCCAACAGGGGAAGAACACTGAAGCTTTCTTT. Translated: CASSQQGKNTEAFF.

The rearrangement joins TRBV25-1 to TRBJ2-5; D unclear. Per the germline V gene, CDR1 is MGHDK and CDR2 is SYGVNS. The CDR3 covers 13 residues. Trimming shortened V by 3 bases and J by 2 bases, and 7 bases separated the two germline ends. CDR3 sequence reads: CASSDARQETQYF. The DNA of the CDR3 is TGTGCCAGCAGTGATGCGAGACAAGAGACCCAGTACTTC. Complete variable domain (other parts from reference TRBV25-1 and TRBJ2-5): EADIYQTPRYLVIGTGKKITLECSQTMGHDKMYWYQQDPGMELHLIHYSYGVNSTEKGDLSSESTVSRIRTEHFPLTLESARPSHTSQYLCASSDARQETQYFGPGTRLLVL.

The sample holds one count of this clone. The chain links TRBV7-6 to TRBJ2-5; TRBD1 matches at 10 bases. The closer fit of TRBJ2-7 to the DNA end suggests the J call may be wrong. CDR1 is SGHVS, CDR2 FNYEAQ, per germline. The CDR3 consists of 15 residues. The CDR3 is CASSLEETGGHEQYF. As DNA, the CDR3 is TGTGCCAGCAGCTTAGAGGAGACAGGGGGCCACGAGCAGTACTTC.

This clone has more than one count but fewer than ten. The gene calls are TRBV29-1 and TRBJ1-2, with 10 bases lining up with TRBD1. The J segment lost 6 bases and the V segment lost 6 bases, leaving 13 bases of the junction unmatched. This CDR3 comprises 15 residues. Germline CDR1 is SQVTM and CDR2 is ANQGSEA. The CDR3, as DNA: TGCAGCGTGGTGCCATTGGACAGGGGGATCAATGGCTACACCTTC. This encodes CSVVPLDRGINGYTF.

The table lists this clone with a few counts. This chain joins TRBV11-3 and TRBJ2-7; 7 nucleotides agree with TRBD1. Per germline, CDR1 SGHNT and CDR2 YENEEA. The ends lost 5 bases at V and 4 bases at J; junction bases unmatched: 2. The CDR3 loop spans 12 amino acids. The CDR3 reads CASSVTGYEQYF. The DNA of the CDR3 is TGTGCCAGCAGCGTGACAGGGTACGAGCAGTACTTC.

The genes are TRBV11-2 and TRBJ1-6, with TRBD1 identical over 7 bases. V dropped 5 bases and J dropped 0; count of bases not matched to a gene: 10. The CDR3 extends over 18 amino acids. The germline gives CDR1 SGHAT, CDR2 FQNNGV. In DNA, the CDR3 is TGTGCCAGCAGCCTGAAGGTACAGGGGAGCTCCTATAATTCACCCCTCCACTTT. This encodes CASSLKVQGSSYNSPLHF. Together with reference TRBV11-2 and TRBJ1-6, the CDR3 gives the full variable domain: EAGVAQSPRYKIIEKRQSVAFWCNPISGHATLYWYQQILGQGPKLLIQFQNNGVVDDSQLPKDRFSAERLKGVDSTLKIQPAKLEDSAVYLCASSLKVQGSSYNSPLHFGNGTRLTVT.